Below are 3 T cell receptor beta chains sequenced from a single sample in a study of T-cell reconstitution after alpha-beta-depleted transplantation in children. Molecular barcoding with unique molecular identifiers was used for the TCRbeta library. A single record per CDR3 protein comes from TCRdb applying MiXCR to the PCR reads. The data contain 70,000 to 95,000 distinct CDR3 sequences, about 12% of them singletons. This specimen was PBMCs from the stem cell graft donor, taken from the stem cell graft. The receptors were sampled from a human donor who donated a stem cell graft to a child with inherited bone marrow failure.

Ten or more counts support this clonotype. The rearrangement links TRBV30 to TRBJ2-2, with a possible D match to TRBD1 (5 bases). From germline, CDR1 is GTSNPN and CDR2 SVGIG (reference sequence). The CDR3 sequence is 14 residues long. Trimming removed 1 base from V and 7 bases from J, with 13 bases in between. The DNA for the CDR3 is TGTGCCTGGAGTGAGGTGGGGCCGGGCGGGGAGCTGTTTTTT. Encoded protein: CAWSEVGPGGELFF.

This clonotype was seen many times. The rearrangement joins TRBV11-1 to TRBJ2-7; D might be TRBD1 (6 bases). Trimming took off 2 bases at V and 4 bases at J, with 27 bases between the two ends. Germline V lookup: CDR1 SGHAT, CDR2 FQDESV (reference sequence). The CDR3 is 19 amino acids. The CDR3 sequence is CASSLSRSFGGAQGYEQYF. The CDR3 nucleotides read TGTGCCAGCAGCTTATCGAGAAGCTTTGGGGGTGCCCAGGGGTACGAGCAGTACTTC.

This clonotype showed up many times. The chain combines TRBV5-1 with TRBJ2-2; either TRBD1 or TRBD2 may supply D (6 bases each). The CDR3 length is 15 residues. The V and J ends lost 4 bases and 7 bases respectively, with 17 bases between them. Germline CDR1 reads SGHRS; CDR2 reads YFSETQ. Written as DNA, the CDR3 is TGCGCCAGCAGCCCGGGGGCCGGGGAGAACGGGGAGCTGTTTTTT. It codes for CASSPGAGENGELFF.